The 20 T cell receptor beta chains below come from one sample, sequenced in a study of human T cells and chemical hapten exposure. Time point of the sample: patch test 1, 2 weeks after DPC sensitization. Treatment here: therapeutic diphenylcyclopropenone sensitization with weekly scalp DPC. TCRdb redid the calling of the RACE reads with MiXCR, one entry per CDR3 protein. The sample includes 90,000 to 120,000 distinct CDR3 sequences, approximately 9.9% of them seen just once. The sequencing used whole blood, collected in connection with sensitization to the hapten diphenylcyclopropenone (DPC). Source of these receptors: a woman in her 40s with alopecia areata. Some clones in this sample may be carry-over from other donors' samples.

The chain combines TRBV12-3 or TRBV12-4 with TRBJ2-1, with a possible D match to TRBD1 (7 bases). The V gene lost 6 bases and the J gene lost 2 bases, with 32 bases spanning the gap. The CDR3 is made up of 21 amino acids. The CDR3 is CASRGGHKTDRRVTTYNEQFF. The DNA for the CDR3 is TGTGCCAGCAGGGGGGGACACAAGACGGACAGGCGAGTGACGACCTACAATGAGCAGTTCTTC.

This clonotype was found a few times. V is TRBV20-1 and J is TRBJ1-5; possible D gene TRBD1, 6 bases. Trimming left V 1 base short and J 7 bases short, with 14 bases between. Germline CDR1 and CDR2: DFQATT and SNEGSKA (reference sequence). The CDR3 consists of 14 residues. CDR3 bases: TGCAGTGCTAGAGGGACAGTCCGCGGGCAGCCCCAGCATTTT. Translation gives CSARGTVRGQPQHF.

Comment on this clonotype: This is likely a read error, given that the CDR3 carries no conserved phenylalanine or tryptophan at its end. The chain recombines TRBV28 with TRBJ2-4; the match to TRBD1 covers 8 bases. The CDR3 totals 20 residues. The V and J ends lost 4 bases and 0 bases, in that order; junction bases with no gene match: 17. Germline loops: CDR1 MDHEN, CDR2 SYDVKM. CDR3 residues: CASSSPWGRGRVLAKNIQYY. The CDR3 DNA follows: TGTGCCAGCAGTTCCCCCTGGGGCAGGGGGCGAGTCCTAGCCAAAAACATTCAGTACTAC.

Many counts were recorded for this clonotype. The rearrangement joins TRBV7-2 to TRBJ1-3, with a possible D match to TRBD1 (6 bases). This CDR3 has 17 residues. Per germline, CDR1 SGHTA and CDR2 FQGNSA. Trimming took off 7 bases at V and 0 bases at J, with 19 bases between the two ends. As DNA, the CDR3 is TGTGCCAGCACCCAAGGGTCCGGACAGATCTCTGGAAACACCATATATTTT. Translation: CASTQGSGQISGNTIYF.

As for this clonotype: Mismatch with germline at one junction end may stem from a read error. The chain combines TRBV5-6 with TRBJ2-1, with D tentatively TRBD1 (5 bases). CDR3 length: 13 residues. Germline V gene lookup returns CDR1 SGHDT and CDR2 YYEEEE. The CDR3 DNA follows: TGTGCCAGCAGCTTGGCAGGGCCGGCAGGAGTGTCCTTC. Amino acids: CASSLAGPAGVSF.

The chain recombines TRBV13 with TRBJ2-3; perhaps TRBD1 as D (7 bases). V gave up 1 base and J gave up 0 bases, with 11 bases separating them. The germline gives CDR1 PRHDT, CDR2 FYEKMQ (reference sequence). The CDR3 is made up of 16 amino acids. CDR3 amino acids: CASSLEAGGSTDTQYF. DNA of the CDR3: TGTGCCAGCAGCTTAGAGGCAGGGGGGAGCACAGATACGCAGTATTTT.

For the CDR3, the DNA is TGTGCCAGCAGCCAAGAAGGGACTAGGGGGGGCTACAATGAGCAGTTCTTC. Translation gives CASSQEGTRGGYNEQFF. The chain employs TRBV4-2 and TRBJ2-1; 8 bases are shared with TRBD2. The germline V gene has CDR1 LGHNA and CDR2 YNFKEQ. CDR3 size: 17 residues. The junction had 7 bases not matched to a gene; V was cut back by 0 bases and J by 3 bases.

This clonotype has just a few counts. The chain joins TRBV4-1 to TRBJ1-6; D is ambiguous. The V gene's germline CDR1 is MGHRA and CDR2 YSYEKL. Trimming left V 1 base short and J 6 bases short, with 10 bases between. The CDR3 covers 15 residues. The CDR3 DNA sequence: TGCGCCAGCAGCCAAGTGAGGTCCAGTAATTCACCCCTCCACTTT. Its protein product is CASSQVRSSNSPLHF.

Points on this clonotype: A much larger clone lies a single base off, so this may be a read error. The chain employs TRBV19 and TRBJ2-1; D not certain. With 3 bases removed from V and 9 bases from J, the gap between germline ends came to 15 bases. The CDR3 has 14 amino acids. Germline V gene data show CDR1 as LNHDA and CDR2 as SQIVND (reference sequence). DNA of the CDR3: TGTGCCAGTAGTATCCTTCTGGTCGATGGTGAGCAGTTCTTC. It yields the protein CASSILLVDGEQFF.

The sample holds a few counts of this clonotype. The CDR3 nucleotides are TGTGCCTGGAGGGATAGCGGTTCGGTGCCCCAGCATTTT. Amino acid sequence: CAWRDSGSVPQHF. This sequence joins TRBV30 and TRBJ1-5; D gene ambiguous. CDR1 is GTSNPN, CDR2 SVGIG, per germline (reference sequence). V gave up 3 bases and J gave up 9 bases, with 15 bases separating them. This CDR3 region has 13 residues.

This clonotype has ten or more counts. V usage is TRBV20-1 and J usage is TRBJ2-5; 8 bases map to TRBD2. There are 14 residues in the CDR3. CDR1 is DFQATT, CDR2 SNEGSKA, per germline (reference sequence). Trimming took 6 bases from V and 4 from J; bases not matched to a gene: 10. The chain's CDR3 is CSALWREASETQYF. Here the CDR3 DNA reads TGCAGTGCCCTGTGGCGGGAGGCCTCAGAGACCCAGTACTTC.

This clonotype has more than one count but fewer than ten. The gene calls are TRBV7-2 and TRBJ2-5; D is undetermined. Germline assignment: CDR1 SGHTA and CDR2 FQGNSA. V gave up 1 base and J gave up 5 bases, with 11 bases separating them. The CDR3 runs 14 residues. The CDR3 DNA is TGTGCCAGCAGCTTAGGGTCTGCCGGGGAGACCCAGTACTTC. Protein: CASSLGSAGETQYF.

The V and J genes are TRBV19 and TRBJ1-5; 8 bases match TRBD1. CDR3 length: 15 amino acids. Germline values: CDR1 LNHDA, CDR2 SQIVND (reference sequence). Trimming cost V 5 bases and J 7 bases; bases outside gene matches: 10. CDR3 loop: CASSRTGLGGQPQHF. The DNA for the CDR3 is TGTGCCAGTAGTCGGACAGGGCTAGGGGGACAGCCCCAGCATTTT.

This clonotype was recorded many times. The V call is TRBV11-3, the J call TRBJ2-5; D is possibly TRBD2 (6 bases). Between the trimmed V and J ends, which lost 5 bases and 2 bases, there was a span of 9 bases. Per the germline V gene, CDR1 is SGHNT and CDR2 is YENEEA. This CDR3 comprises 13 residues. CDR3 residues: CASSGGAQETQYF. The CDR3 DNA follows: TGTGCCAGCAGCGGCGGGGCACAAGAGACCCAGTACTTC.

This clonotype was counted at least ten times. The chain links TRBV7-2 to TRBJ2-2; D gene unclear. This CDR3 is 13 amino acids long. Trimming took off 5 bases at V and 6 bases at J, with 10 bases between the two ends. Germline CDR1 and CDR2: SGHTA and FQGNSA. DNA for the CDR3: TGTGCCAGCAGCGAAACCGTGTCCGGGGAGCTGTTTTTT. It is translated as CASSETVSGELFF.

The rearrangement links TRBV29-1 to TRBJ2-7; possible D gene TRBD1, 6 bases. The length of the CDR3 is 12 residues. Germline loops: CDR1 SQVTM, CDR2 ANQGSEA. V lost 6 bases and J lost 2, with 11 bases in between. The CDR3 bases are TGCAGCGTACGGACAGAGACCTACGAGCAGTACTTC. Its translation: CSVRTETYEQYF.

This clonotype was counted ten times or more. The chain is built from TRBV20-1 and TRBJ1-1; D remains ambiguous. This CDR3 spans 13 amino acids. V was trimmed by 8 bases and J by 0 bases, leaving 13 bases between them. The germline V gene encodes CDR1 DFQATT and CDR2 SNEGSKA (reference sequence). The CDR3 nucleotides read TGCAGTTCTCCCCCAACGGTGAACACTGAAGCTTTCTTT. It yields the protein CSSPPTVNTEAFF.

The V and J genes are TRBV28 and TRBJ2-7; D ambiguous. This CDR3 is 12 amino acids long. Germline V gives CDR1 MDHEN, CDR2 SYDVKM. The V and J ends lost 4 bases and 7 bases respectively, with 11 bases between them. The CDR3 region is CASSSAGREQYF. The CDR3 nucleotides read TGTGCCAGCAGTTCCGCCGGCAGGGAGCAGTACTTC.

This clonotype has only a few counts. The rearrangement links TRBV6-2 or TRBV6-3 to TRBJ1-4; perhaps TRBD1 as D (6 bases). This CDR3 region has 15 residues. V gave up 5 bases and J gave up 7 bases, with 17 bases separating them. Germline V CDR1 and CDR2: MNHEY, SVGEGT. As DNA, the CDR3 is TGTGCCAGCAGTCCGTCGCGACAGGCGATTGAAAAACTGTTTTTT. Protein: CASSPSRQAIEKLFF.

This chain joins TRBV14 and TRBJ2-1, with D possibly being TRBD1 or TRBD2 (5 bases each). The CDR3 extends over 17 amino acids. The germline V and J ends were trimmed by 0 bases and 8 bases, with 20 bases remaining between them. CDR1 and CDR2 (germline): SGHDN, FVKESK. CDR3 residues: CASSQEGWGYPVDEQFF. The CDR3 bases are TGTGCCAGCAGCCAAGAGGGGTGGGGGTACCCGGTGGATGAGCAGTTCTTC.